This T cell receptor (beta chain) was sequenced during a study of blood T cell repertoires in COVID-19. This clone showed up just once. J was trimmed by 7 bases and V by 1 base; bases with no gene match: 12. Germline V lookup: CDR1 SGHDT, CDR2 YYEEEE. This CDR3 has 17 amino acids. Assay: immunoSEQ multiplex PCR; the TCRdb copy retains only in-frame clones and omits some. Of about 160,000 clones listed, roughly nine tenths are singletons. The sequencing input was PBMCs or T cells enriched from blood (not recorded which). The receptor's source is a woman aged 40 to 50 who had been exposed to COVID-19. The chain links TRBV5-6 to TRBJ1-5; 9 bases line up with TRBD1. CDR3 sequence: CASSLSRGQGQGQPQHF. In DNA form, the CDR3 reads TGTGCCAGCAGCTTGTCCAGAGGACAGGGGCAAGGACAGCCCCAGCATTTT.